Shown below are 5 T cell receptor beta chains from a single sample sequenced in a study of blood T cells in healthy people across ages. A second PCR, run for roughly 7 to 12 cycles, used a sample-barcoded 5' primer plus a J-beta primer mix. MiXCR, run by TCRdb on the 5' RACE reads, gives a single entry per CDR3 protein. This sample has more than 700,000 distinct CDR3 sequences, with 53% found just once. The specimen was blood. Receptor source: a man older than 75 in good health.

The chain is built from TRBV2 and TRBJ2-5; 8 nucleotides align to TRBD2. Per germline, CDR1 SNHLY and CDR2 FYNNEI. J was trimmed by 5 bases and V by 7 bases; bases with no gene match: 6. The CDR3 loop spans 13 amino acids. CDR3 sequence reads: CASTWTSTETQYF. The CDR3 DNA sequence: TGTGCCAGCACTTGGACTAGCACGGAGACCCAGTACTTC.

V is TRBV5-5 and J is TRBJ2-7; TRBD1 agrees at 7 bases. Germline CDR1 reads SGHKS; CDR2 reads YYEKEE (reference sequence). This CDR3 spans 15 amino acids. V gave up 1 base and J gave up 3 bases; unmatched junction bases: 7. The CDR3 reads CASSLKGALLYEQYF. The DNA of the CDR3 is TGTGCCAGCAGCTTGAAGGGGGCGCTTCTCTACGAGCAGTACTTC.

This clonotype was detected ten times or more. It may be a read error: a sequence one base away is much more abundant. The chain combines TRBV30 with TRBJ2-7; D tentatively fits TRBD1 or TRBD2 (5 bases each). The CDR3 sequence is 12 residues long. V dropped 8 bases and J dropped 1 base, with 12 bases sitting between them. Germline loops: CDR1 GTSNPN, CDR2 SVGIG (reference sequence). CDR3 sequence reads: CAGTDGSYEQYF. CDR3 bases: TGTGCCGGGACGGACGGTTCCTACGAGCAGTACTTC.

J is TRBJ1-5 and V is TRBV7-9, with D unclear. Germline CDR1 is SEHNR and CDR2 is FQNEAQ (reference sequence). V gave up 5 bases and J gave up 4 bases, with 12 bases separating them. CDR3 length: 14 residues. The chain's CDR3 is CASSQAGWNQPQHF. The CDR3 DNA reads TGTGCCAGCAGCCAAGCGGGGTGGAATCAGCCCCAGCATTTT.

The rearrangement uses TRBV29-1 and TRBJ1-2; D uncertain. V lost 3 bases to trimming and J lost 4 bases, with 12 bases between them. The length of the CDR3 is 13 residues. Germline CDR1 reads SQVTM; CDR2 reads ANQGSEA. CDR3 sequence (DNA): TGCAGCGTTGACGTCGGTGGTTCCTATGGCTACACCTTC. Residues: CSVDVGGSYGYTF.